These 27 T cell receptor beta chains came from one sample sequenced in a study of CD8+CD57+ T cells in acquired aplastic anemia. TCR beta VDJ combinations and CDR3 sequences were profiled from genomic DNA. One entry per CDR3 protein, called by TCRdb with MiXCR from the reads. The data show just over 400,000 distinct CDR3 sequences, about 70% seen once. Sequenced: sorted CD4+, CD8+, or CD8+CD57+ T cells (not recorded which) from PBMCs. The receptors come from a human donor in good health, serving as a control.

This clonotype has a count of ten or more. At one end, the junction sequence differs from germline, possibly due to a read error. The chain couples TRBV7-7 to TRBJ2-3; TRBD2 might be the D (6 bases). The CDR3 covers 19 residues. The germline V gene encodes CDR1 SSHAT and CDR2 FNYEAQ (reference sequence). The CDR3 reads CASSFTPFRGGTEGDTQYF. The CDR3 DNA sequence: TGTGCTAGCAGCTTCACACCTTTCCGTGGGGGGACTGAGGGAGATACGCAGTATTTT.

J is TRBJ1-2 and V is TRBV7-2, with D unresolved. The germline V gene has CDR1 SGHTA and CDR2 FQGNSA. This CDR3 spans 13 amino acids. Trimming pared 7 bases from V and 7 bases from J, leaving 16 bases between. The DNA of the CDR3 is TGTGCCAGCAACAAGAGAATGAAATTTGGCTACACCTTC. Protein sequence: CASNKRMKFGYTF.

This clonotype showed up many times. The J gene is TRBJ1-2, the V gene TRBV30; perhaps TRBD1 as D (5 bases). The V end was cut by 7 bases, the J end by 4 bases, with 19 bases between. The V gene's germline CDR1 is GTSNPN and CDR2 SVGIG (reference sequence). The CDR3 extends over 14 amino acids. CDR3 sequence (DNA): TGTGCCTCGAACAGGTGGGGTGTCGGCTATGGCTACACCTTC. It is translated as CASNRWGVGYGYTF.

A remark on this clonotype: Germline is not matched at one junction end, which may reflect a read error. This sequence joins TRBV5-5 and TRBJ1-1; D is possibly TRBD1 (5 bases). There are 15 residues in the CDR3. Germline V gives CDR1 SGHKS, CDR2 YYEKEE (reference sequence). The CDR3 sequence is CASSLWAGRNTEAFF. The CDR3 DNA reads as TGCGCCAGCAGCCTGTGGGCAGGGCGTAACACTGAAGCTTTCTTT.

With regard to this clonotype: This likely comes from a read error, as the CDR3 has no conserved phenylalanine or tryptophan at its end. The DNA is omitted, as the CDR3 cannot be located on it reliably, and the CDR3 follows TCRdb's listing. The chain uses TRBV7-2 and TRBJ2-7; the D call of TRBD1 is as the table states it, not checked on the DNA. The CDR3 is made up of 13 amino acids, end residues included. Germline values: CDR1 SGHTA, CDR2 FQGNSA. CDR3 sequence reads: CASSVQGLSSGAN.

Concerning this clonotype: Being one base from a much bigger clone, this may be a read error. The V and J genes are TRBV6-6 and TRBJ1-1; 7 bases are shared with TRBD1. Trimming took 5 bases from V and 6 from J; bases not matched to a gene: 3. The CDR3 is 12 amino acids. CDR1 is MNHNY and CDR2 is SVGAGI in the germline V gene (reference sequence). The CDR3 is CASSQGVSEAFF. DNA of the CDR3: TGTGCCAGCAGTCAGGGGGTCTCTGAAGCTTTCTTT.

In regard to this clonotype: Since no conserved phenylalanine or tryptophan closes the CDR3, a read error is the likely cause. Because the CDR3's place on the DNA is in doubt, the DNA is left out and the CDR3 is given as listed by TCRdb. J is TRBJ1-6 and V is TRBV9; the listed D gene, TRBD1, was not tested against the DNA. The CDR3 has 12 amino acids, counting both end residues. Germline assignment: CDR1 SGDLS and CDR2 YYNGEE. The CDR3 loop reads CASSLGTSALHV.

The gene calls are TRBV9 and TRBJ2-5; TRBD1 is a possible D gene (5 bases). The CDR3 sequence is 15 residues long. CDR1 and CDR2 (germline): SGDLS, YYNGEE. V shed 1 base and J shed 4 bases, with 14 bases lying between them. CDR3: CASSVWAGSPETQYF. The CDR3 bases are TGTGCCAGCAGCGTATGGGCAGGGTCCCCAGAGACCCAGTACTTC.

This clonotype was recorded once. This sequence joins TRBV20-1 and TRBJ2-1; a weak D match, TRBD2 (5 bases). This CDR3 has 14 residues. With 0 bases removed from V and 9 bases from J, the gap between germline ends came to 15 bases. The germline CDR1 and CDR2 sequences are DFQATT and SNEGSKA (reference sequence). For the CDR3, the DNA is TGCAGTGCTAGAGAGGCGGGCCTAAAATCTGAGCAGTTCTTC. Protein: CSAREAGLKSEQFF.

J is TRBJ2-1 and V is TRBV15, with 10 nucleotides matching TRBD2. The germline CDR1 and CDR2 sequences are LNHNV and YYDKDF (reference sequence). The CDR3 totals 14 residues. Germline trimming cut 3 bases from V and 8 bases from J; bases unmatched to any gene: 4. CDR3 nucleotides: TGTGCCACCAGCAGCCTCAGCGGGAGGGATGAGCAGTTCTTC. Its translation is CATSSLSGRDEQFF.

The chain uses TRBV7-2 and TRBJ2-3, with 7 bases fitting TRBD1. Trimming took 1 base from V and 3 from J; bases not matched to a gene: 4. From germline, CDR1 is SGHTA and CDR2 FQGNSA. The CDR3 contains 15 residues. The DNA of the CDR3 is TGTGCCAGCAGCTTAGTTGGACAGGAGACAGATACGCAGTATTTT. Translating it yields CASSLVGQETDTQYF. The full variable domain, with the rest looked up from reference TRBV7-2 and TRBJ2-3, is GAGVSQSPSNKVTEKGKDVELRCDPISGHTALYWYRQSLGQGLEFLIYFQGNSAPDKSGLPSDRFSAERTGGSVSTLTIQRTQQEDSAVYLCASSLVGQETDTQYFGPGTRLTVL.

V is TRBV10-3 and J is TRBJ1-2, with TRBD1 as a possible D gene (5 bases). CDR3 size: 14 residues. V lost 10 bases and J 5 bases, leaving 20 bases between the germline ends. In germline, CDR1 is ENHRY, CDR2 SYGVKD. This CDR3 reads CASTPGEIGYGYTF. In DNA form, the CDR3 reads TGTGCCAGCACCCCGGGGGAGATCGGGTATGGCTACACCTTC.

Of note for this clonotype: A read error is possible here, since a much larger clone lies one base away. The chain uses TRBV14 and TRBJ1-4; D is ambiguous. CDR3 length equals 15 residues. Per the germline V gene, CDR1 is SGHDN and CDR2 is FVKESK. CDR3 protein: CASNQAAAANEKLFF. The CDR3 coding sequence is TGTGCCAGCAACCAAGCTGCAGCGGCTAATGAAAAACTGTTTTTT.

J is TRBJ2-5 and V is TRBV7-4, with 7 bases matching TRBD2. After removal of 2 bases from V and 14 bases from J, the junction contained 17 bases not matched to a gene. The CDR3 runs 15 residues. CDR1 SGHVT and CDR2 SQSDAQ come from the germline V gene. The CDR3 protein is CASSLLGGKAVWLYF. The CDR3 DNA follows: TGTGCCAGCAGCTTACTGGGGGGGAAAGCGGTATGGCTATACTTC.

The chain recombines TRBV29-1 with TRBJ1-1; D gene unclear. Per germline, CDR1 SQVTM and CDR2 ANQGSEA. The length of the CDR3 is 12 residues. V was clipped by 4 bases and J by 1 base, with 7 bases between them. CDR3 in amino acids: CSVGSRNTEAFF. The CDR3 DNA is TGCAGCGTTGGGTCCAGGAACACTGAAGCTTTCTTT.

This clonotype was found many times. The chain recombines TRBV7-9 with TRBJ2-1; 10 bases map to TRBD2. The length of the CDR3 is 17 residues. V lost 2 bases to trimming and J lost 0 bases; unmatched junction nucleotides: 4. Germline values: CDR1 SEHNR, CDR2 FQNEAQ (reference sequence). CDR3 loop: CASSLFERGGSYNEQFF. CDR3 in DNA: TGTGCCAGCAGCTTATTCGAGCGGGGGGGCTCCTACAATGAGCAGTTCTTC.

Many counts were recorded for this clonotype. The chain has TRBV2 and TRBJ2-7; D is ambiguous. The CDR3 runs to 12 residues. The V gene's germline CDR1 is SNHLY and CDR2 FYNNEI. With 6 bases removed from V and 2 bases from J, the gap between germline ends came to 8 bases. Here the CDR3 reads CASRVGTYEQYF. The CDR3 DNA is TGTGCCAGCAGGGTAGGGACCTACGAGCAGTACTTC. Complete variable domain (other parts from reference TRBV2 and TRBJ2-7): EPEVTQTPSHQVTQMGQEVILRCVPISNHLYFYWYRQILGQKVEFLVSFYNNEISEKSEIFDDQFSVERPDGSNFTLKIRSTKLEDSAMYFCASRVGTYEQYFGPGTRLTVT.

Concerning this clonotype itself: The conserved final phenylalanine or tryptophan is absent from the CDR3, which likely points to a read error. The limits of the CDR3 on the DNA are not certain, so only TCRdb's listed CDR3 is given. The CDR3 protein is CASSLAQQGL. V usage is TRBV7-9 and J usage is TRBJ1-6. Germline CDR1 and CDR2: SEHNR and FQNEAQ (reference sequence). The CDR3 region is 10 residues in length, termini included.

For this clonotype: One end of the junction varies from germline; a read error may be responsible. The chain combines TRBV13 with TRBJ1-2; D remains ambiguous. Germline CDR1 PRHDT, CDR2 FYEKMQ (reference sequence). The CDR3 runs 12 residues. DNA of the CDR3: TGTGCCAGCAGTGAAGTTCTAGCGGGGTTTAGCTTC. It yields the protein CASSEVLAGFSF.

V is TRBV7-2 and J is TRBJ1-2, with D perhaps TRBD1 (5 bases). The CDR3 consists of 17 residues. Trimming cost V 3 bases and J 8 bases, with 25 bases left between them. Germline CDR1 SGHTA, CDR2 FQGNSA. The CDR3 sequence: CASSLERDGHQAHGYTF. As DNA, the CDR3 is TGTGCCAGCAGCTTGGAACGGGACGGGCACCAGGCTCACGGCTACACCTTC.

The V gene is TRBV7-2, the J gene TRBJ1-1; D is undetermined. The CDR3 is 13 amino acids. Germline CDR1 is SGHTA and CDR2 is FQGNSA. V lost 2 bases to trimming and J lost 3 bases, with 7 bases between them. The CDR3 protein is CASSLKADTEAFF. For the CDR3, the DNA is TGTGCCAGCAGCTTAAAGGCGGACACTGAAGCTTTCTTT.

The chain recombines TRBV7-2 with TRBJ2-7; D is possibly TRBD2 (7 bases). The germline gives CDR1 SGHTA, CDR2 FQGNSA. The CDR3 contains 17 residues. Trimming took off 6 bases at V and 6 bases at J, with 27 bases between the two ends. The CDR3 DNA reads TGTGCCAGCAGTTTGACCGGGGCGGGGGCAGGAAACACCGAGCAGTACTTC. Translating it yields CASSLTGAGAGNTEQYF.

The chain combines TRBV20-1 with TRBJ2-1, with D maybe TRBD2 (5 bases). This CDR3 has 14 residues. V was shortened by 6 bases and J by 5 bases, with 17 bases between the two germline ends. Germline V gene lookup returns CDR1 DFQATT and CDR2 SNEGSKA (reference sequence). The CDR3 sequence: CSAISRGLHNEQFF. The CDR3 DNA follows: TGCAGTGCAATCAGTCGGGGTTTACACAATGAGCAGTTCTTC.

The chain is built from TRBV2 and TRBJ1-1; D is ambiguous. The V gene's germline CDR1 is SNHLY and CDR2 FYNNEI. The CDR3 is made up of 15 amino acids. V lost 4 bases and J 1 base, leaving 13 bases between the germline ends. For the CDR3, the DNA is TGTGCCAGCAGTGCGACCCAAATAGAGAACACTGAAGCTTTCTTT. Translating gives CASSATQIENTEAFF.

This clonotype was detected only a few times. This may come from a read error, since a much larger clone is one base off. No conserved phenylalanine or tryptophan is present at the end of the CDR3, so a read error is the likely explanation. The rearrangement joins TRBV11-2 to TRBJ1-2, with D tentatively TRBD1 (6 bases). Trimming took off 1 base at V and 8 bases at J, with 11 bases between the two ends. CDR3 length: 13 residues. Germline CDR1 SGHAT, CDR2 FQNNGV. The CDR3 loop reads CASSLAGGAGYTS. The CDR3 nucleotides are TGTGCCAGCAGCTTAGCTGGGGGCGCGGGCTACACCTCC.

This clonotype was recorded at least ten times. This chain joins TRBV19 and TRBJ2-2; D unclear. CDR1 is LNHDA and CDR2 is SQIVND in the germline V gene (reference sequence). This CDR3 comprises 14 residues. V dropped 2 bases and J dropped 4 bases, with 8 bases sitting between them. CDR3 loop: CASSISVRTGELFF. The DNA of the CDR3 is TGTGCCAGTAGTATATCGGTTCGCACCGGGGAGCTGTTTTTT.

At least ten counts were recorded for this clonotype. The chain has TRBV20-1 and TRBJ1-4; 7 nucleotides line up with TRBD1. The CDR3 is 16 amino acids. Germline trimming cut 1 base from V and 3 bases from J; bases unmatched to any gene: 8. CDR1 is DFQATT and CDR2 is SNEGSKA in the germline V gene (reference sequence). The CDR3 DNA reads TGCAGTGCTAGAGCGACTCACAGGGGCCCTAATGAAAAACTGTTTTTT. Translation gives CSARATHRGPNEKLFF.